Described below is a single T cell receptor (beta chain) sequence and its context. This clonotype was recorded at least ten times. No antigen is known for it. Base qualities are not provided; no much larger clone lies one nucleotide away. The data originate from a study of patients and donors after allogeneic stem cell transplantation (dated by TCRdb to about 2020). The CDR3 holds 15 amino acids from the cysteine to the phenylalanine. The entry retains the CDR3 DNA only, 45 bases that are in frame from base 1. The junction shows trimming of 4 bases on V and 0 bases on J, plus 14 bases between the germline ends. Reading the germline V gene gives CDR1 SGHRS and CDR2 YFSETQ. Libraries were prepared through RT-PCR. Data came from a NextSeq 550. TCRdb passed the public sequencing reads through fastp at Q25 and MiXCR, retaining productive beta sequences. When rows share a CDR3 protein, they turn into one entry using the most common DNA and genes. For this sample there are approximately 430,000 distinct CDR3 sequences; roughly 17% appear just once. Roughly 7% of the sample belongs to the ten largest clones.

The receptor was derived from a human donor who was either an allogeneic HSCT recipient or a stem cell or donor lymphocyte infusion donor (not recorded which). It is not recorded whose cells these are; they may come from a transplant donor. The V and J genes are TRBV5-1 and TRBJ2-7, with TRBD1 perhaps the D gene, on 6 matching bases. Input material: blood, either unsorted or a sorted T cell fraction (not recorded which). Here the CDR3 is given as CASSPQGGDSYEQYF. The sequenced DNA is TGCGCCAGCAGCCCACAGGGCGGAGACTCCTACGAGCAGTACTTC.